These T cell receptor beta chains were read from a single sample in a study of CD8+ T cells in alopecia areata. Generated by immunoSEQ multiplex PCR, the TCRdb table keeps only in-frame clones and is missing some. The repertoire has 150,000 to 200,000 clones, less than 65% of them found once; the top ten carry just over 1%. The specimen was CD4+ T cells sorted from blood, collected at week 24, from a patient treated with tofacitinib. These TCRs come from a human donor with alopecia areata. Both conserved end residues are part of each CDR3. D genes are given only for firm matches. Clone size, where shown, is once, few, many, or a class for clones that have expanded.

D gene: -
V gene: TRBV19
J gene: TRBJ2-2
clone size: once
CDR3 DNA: TGTGCCAGTAGTAATTTCGCACCAAACACCGGGGAGCTGTTTTTT
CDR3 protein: CASSNFAPNTGELFF

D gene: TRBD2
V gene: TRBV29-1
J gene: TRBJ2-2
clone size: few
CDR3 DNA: TGCAGCGTCCGCGTCAGCGGGGGGAACACCGGGGAGCTGTTTTTT
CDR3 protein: CSVRVSGGNTGELFF

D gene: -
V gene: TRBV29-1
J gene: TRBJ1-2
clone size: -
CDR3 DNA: TGCAGCGTCCGACGGGGAGATACCCTTGGCTACACCTTC
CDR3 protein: CSVRRGDTLGYTF

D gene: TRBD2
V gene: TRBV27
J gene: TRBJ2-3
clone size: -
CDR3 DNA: TGTGCCGGCAGCGGGATCGCAGATACGCAGTATTTT
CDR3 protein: CAGSGIADTQYF

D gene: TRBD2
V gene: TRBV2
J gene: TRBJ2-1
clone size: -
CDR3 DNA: TGTGCCAGCAGGTTACTAGCGGGGCCATACAATGAGCAGTTCTTC
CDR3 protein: CASRLLAGPYNEQFF

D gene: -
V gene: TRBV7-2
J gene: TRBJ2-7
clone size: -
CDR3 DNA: TGTGCCAGCAGCCCGGGCCATGGGGAGCAGTACTTC
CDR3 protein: CASSPGHGEQYF

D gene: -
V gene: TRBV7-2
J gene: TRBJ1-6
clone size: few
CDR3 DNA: TGTGCCAGCAGCTTAGAGTATAATTCACCCCTCCACTTT
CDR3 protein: CASSLEYNSPLHF

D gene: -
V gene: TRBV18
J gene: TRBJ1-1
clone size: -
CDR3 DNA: TGTGCCAGCTCACCACGGACCCTGAACACTGAAGCTTTCTTT
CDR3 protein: CASSPRTLNTEAFF

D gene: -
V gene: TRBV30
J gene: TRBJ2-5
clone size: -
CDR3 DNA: TGTGCCTGGAGTGGGGGACCTGGACGCCAAGAGACCCAGTACTTC
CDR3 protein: CAWSGGPGRQETQYF

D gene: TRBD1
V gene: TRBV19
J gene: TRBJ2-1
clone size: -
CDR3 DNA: TGTGCCAGTAGTATCGACAGGGGGTACTACAATGAGCAGTTCTTC
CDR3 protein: CASSIDRGYYNEQFF

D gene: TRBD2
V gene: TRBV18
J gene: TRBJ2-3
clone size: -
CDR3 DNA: TGTGCCAGCTCACCACCGAGCGGGGGGTATCGAGATACGCAGTATTTT
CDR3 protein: CASSPPSGGYRDTQYF

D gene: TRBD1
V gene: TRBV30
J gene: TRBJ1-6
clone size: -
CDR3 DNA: TGTGCCTGGGTAGACAGGGGAGATTCACCCCTCCACTTT
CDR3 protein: CAWVDRGDSPLHF

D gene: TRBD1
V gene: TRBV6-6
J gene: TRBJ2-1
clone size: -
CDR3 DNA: TGTGCCAGCAGTTACTCGAGTGACAGGGGGGAGTTCTTC
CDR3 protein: CASSYSSDRGEFF

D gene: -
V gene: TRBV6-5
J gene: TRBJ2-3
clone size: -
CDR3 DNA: TGTGCCAGCAGTTACTCGAAGCGGCATACGCAGTATTTT
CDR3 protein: CASSYSKRHTQYF

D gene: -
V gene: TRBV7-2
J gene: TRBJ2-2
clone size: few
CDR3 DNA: TGTGCCAGCGGAGGACAGATGAACACCGGGGAGCTGTTTTTT
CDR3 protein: CASGGQMNTGELFF

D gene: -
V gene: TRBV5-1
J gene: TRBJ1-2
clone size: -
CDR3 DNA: TGCGCCAGCGGGACTGATTCAGGCTACACCTTC
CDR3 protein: CASGTDSGYTF